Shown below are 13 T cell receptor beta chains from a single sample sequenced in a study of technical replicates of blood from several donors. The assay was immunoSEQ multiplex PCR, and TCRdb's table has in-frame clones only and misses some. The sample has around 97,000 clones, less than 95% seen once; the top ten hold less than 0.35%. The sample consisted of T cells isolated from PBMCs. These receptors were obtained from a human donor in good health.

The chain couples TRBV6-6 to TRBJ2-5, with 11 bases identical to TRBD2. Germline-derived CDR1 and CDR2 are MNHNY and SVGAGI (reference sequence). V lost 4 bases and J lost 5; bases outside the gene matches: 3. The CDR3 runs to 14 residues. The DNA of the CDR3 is TGTGCCAGCAGTTCGTTAGCGGGAGGGGAGACCCAGTACTTC. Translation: CASSSLAGGETQYF.

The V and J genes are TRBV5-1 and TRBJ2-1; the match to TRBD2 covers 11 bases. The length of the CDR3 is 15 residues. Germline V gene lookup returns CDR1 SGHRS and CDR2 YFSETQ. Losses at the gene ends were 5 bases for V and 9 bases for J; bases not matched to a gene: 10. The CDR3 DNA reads TGCGCCAGCAGACGTGGGACTAGCGGTGCCAGTGAGCAGTTCTTC. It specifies CASRRGTSGASEQFF.

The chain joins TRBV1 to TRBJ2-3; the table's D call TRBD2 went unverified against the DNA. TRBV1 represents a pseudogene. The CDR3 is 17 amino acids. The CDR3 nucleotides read TGCACCAGCAGCCAAGGGTCAAGCGGGACGCCCGTGGATACGCAGTATTTT. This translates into CTSSQGSSGTPVDTQYF.

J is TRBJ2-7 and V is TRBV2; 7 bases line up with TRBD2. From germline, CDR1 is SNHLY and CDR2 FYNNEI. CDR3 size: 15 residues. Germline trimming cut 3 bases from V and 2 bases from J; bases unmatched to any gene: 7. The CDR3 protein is CASSEGLAVTYEQYF. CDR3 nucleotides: TGTGCCAGCAGTGAGGGTCTAGCGGTTACCTACGAGCAGTACTTC.

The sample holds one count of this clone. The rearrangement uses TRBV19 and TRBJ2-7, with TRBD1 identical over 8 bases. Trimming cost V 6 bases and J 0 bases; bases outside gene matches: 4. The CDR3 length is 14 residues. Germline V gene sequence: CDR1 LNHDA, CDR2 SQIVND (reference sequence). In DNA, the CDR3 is TGTGCCAGTAGACAGGGGGACAGCTCCTACGAGCAGTACTTC. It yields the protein CASRQGDSSYEQYF. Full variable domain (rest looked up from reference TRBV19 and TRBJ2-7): DGGITQSPKYLFRKEGQNVTLSCEQNLNHDAMYWYRQDPGQGLRLIYYSQIVNDFQKGDIAEGYSVSREKKESFPLTVTSAQKNPTAFYLCASRQGDSSYEQYFGPGTRLTVT.

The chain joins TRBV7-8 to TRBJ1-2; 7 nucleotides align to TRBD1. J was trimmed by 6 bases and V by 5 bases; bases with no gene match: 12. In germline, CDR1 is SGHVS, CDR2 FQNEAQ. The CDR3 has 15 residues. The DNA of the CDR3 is TGTGCCAGCAGCCAAGCTACGACAGGGAATCATGGCTACACCTTC. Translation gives CASSQATTGNHGYTF.

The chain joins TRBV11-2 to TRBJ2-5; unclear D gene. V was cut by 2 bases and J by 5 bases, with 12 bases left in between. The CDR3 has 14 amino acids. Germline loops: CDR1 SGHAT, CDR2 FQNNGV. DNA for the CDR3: TGTGCCAGCAGCTTATATGTCAACTCGGAGACCCAGTACTTC. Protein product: CASSLYVNSETQYF.

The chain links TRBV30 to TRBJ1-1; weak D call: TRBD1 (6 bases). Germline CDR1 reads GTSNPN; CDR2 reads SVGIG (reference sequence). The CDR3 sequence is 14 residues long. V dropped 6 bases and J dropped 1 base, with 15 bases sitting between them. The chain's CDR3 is CACLVWTANTEAFF. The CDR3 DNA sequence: TGTGCCTGCCTCGTTTGGACAGCGAACACTGAAGCTTTCTTT. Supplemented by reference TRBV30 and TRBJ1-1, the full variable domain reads SQTIHQWPATLVQPVGSPLSLECTVEGTSNPNLYWYRQAAGRGLQLLFYSVGIGQISSEVPQNLSASRPQDRQFILSSKKLLLSDSGFYLCACLVWTANTEAFFGQGTRLTVV.

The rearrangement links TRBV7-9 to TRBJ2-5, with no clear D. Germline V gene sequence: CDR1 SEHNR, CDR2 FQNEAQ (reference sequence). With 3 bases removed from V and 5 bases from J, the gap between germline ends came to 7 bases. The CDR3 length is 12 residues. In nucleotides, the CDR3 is TGTGCCAGCAGCTTTCTGTCTGAGACCCAGTACTTC. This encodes CASSFLSETQYF. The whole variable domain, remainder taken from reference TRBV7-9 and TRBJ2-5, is DTGVSQNPRHKITKRGQNVTFRCDPISEHNRLYWYRQTLGQGPEFLTYFQNEAQLEKSRLLSDRFSAERPKGSFSTLEIQRTEQGDSAMYLCASSFLSETQYFGPGTRLLVL.

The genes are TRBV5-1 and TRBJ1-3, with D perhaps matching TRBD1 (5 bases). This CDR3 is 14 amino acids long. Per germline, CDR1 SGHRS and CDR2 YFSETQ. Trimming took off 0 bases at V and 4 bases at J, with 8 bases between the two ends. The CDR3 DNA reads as TGCGCCAGCAGCTTGGCAGGGCGCGGAAACACCATATATTTT. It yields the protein CASSLAGRGNTIYF.

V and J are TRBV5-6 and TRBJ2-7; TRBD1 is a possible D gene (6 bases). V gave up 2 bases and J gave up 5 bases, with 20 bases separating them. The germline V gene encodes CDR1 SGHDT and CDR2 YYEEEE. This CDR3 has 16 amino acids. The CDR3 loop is CASSLGGWGAPHEQYF. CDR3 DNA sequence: TGTGCCAGCAGCTTAGGGGGTTGGGGAGCCCCCCACGAGCAGTACTTC.

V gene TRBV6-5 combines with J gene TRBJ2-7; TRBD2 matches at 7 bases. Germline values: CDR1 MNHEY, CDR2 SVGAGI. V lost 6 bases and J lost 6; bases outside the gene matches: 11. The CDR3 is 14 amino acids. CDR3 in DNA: TGTGCCAGCAGCCCCGGCGGGAGCCTCTCCGAGCAGTACTTC. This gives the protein CASSPGGSLSEQYF.

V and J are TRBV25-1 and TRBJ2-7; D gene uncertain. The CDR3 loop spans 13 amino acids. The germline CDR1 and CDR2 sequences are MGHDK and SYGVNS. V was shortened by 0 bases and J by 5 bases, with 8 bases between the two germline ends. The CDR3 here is CASSEYSLDEQYF. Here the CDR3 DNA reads TGTGCCAGCAGTGAATATAGCCTGGACGAGCAGTACTTC.